This T cell receptor beta chain was recorded in a study of T-cell memory formation after mild COVID-19. The length of the CDR3 is 15 residues. Germline V gives CDR1 SGHTA, CDR2 FQGNSA. The V and J ends lost 1 base and 5 bases respectively, with 14 bases between them. TCRdb re-called the 5' RACE reads with MiXCR, one entry per CDR3 protein. The sample lists fewer than 550,000 distinct CDR3 sequences; 20% were seen once. This TCR was sampled from an adult woman who had mild COVID-19 (a few samples of this study predate the infection). Cell type and time point are not known. Sequencing was done on a sample of PBMCs or a T cell subset sorted from them (not recorded which). V is TRBV7-2 and J is TRBJ2-5; D not resolved. The CDR3 DNA reads as TGTGCCAGCAGCTTAGGGGTTCAGGTGCGGGAGACCCAGTACTTC. Translating gives CASSLGVQVRETQYF.